The 2 T cell receptor beta chains presented below share a single source sample, sequenced in a study of T-cell memory formation after mild COVID-19. MiXCR, applied by TCRdb to the 5' RACE reads, yields one record per CDR3 protein. The sample has 250,000 to 300,000 distinct CDR3 sequences, 15% to 20% seen once. Sequencing used PBMCs or a T cell subset sorted from them (not recorded which). The receptors stem from a man between 18 and 29 years old who had mild COVID-19 (a few samples of this study predate the infection). Cell type and time point are not known.

The chain carries TRBV5-1 and TRBJ2-1; 15 positions agree with TRBD2. CDR3 length: 15 residues. V shed 3 bases and J 9 bases; nucleotides not matched to a gene: 4. Germline V gene lookup returns CDR1 SGHRS and CDR2 YFSETQ. The CDR3 sequence is CASSWTSGGASEQFF. The CDR3 nucleotides read TGCGCCAGCAGCTGGACTAGCGGGGGGGCCAGTGAGCAGTTCTTC.

This chain joins TRBV4-1 and TRBJ1-5, with D perhaps TRBD1 (5 bases). The CDR3 is 15 residues long. CDR1 is MGHRA and CDR2 is YSYEKL in the germline V gene. V was clipped by 1 base and J by 0 bases, with 7 bases between them. The CDR3 protein is CASSQGQGSNQPQHF. As DNA, the CDR3 is TGCGCCAGCAGCCAAGGGCAGGGTAGCAATCAGCCCCAGCATTTT.